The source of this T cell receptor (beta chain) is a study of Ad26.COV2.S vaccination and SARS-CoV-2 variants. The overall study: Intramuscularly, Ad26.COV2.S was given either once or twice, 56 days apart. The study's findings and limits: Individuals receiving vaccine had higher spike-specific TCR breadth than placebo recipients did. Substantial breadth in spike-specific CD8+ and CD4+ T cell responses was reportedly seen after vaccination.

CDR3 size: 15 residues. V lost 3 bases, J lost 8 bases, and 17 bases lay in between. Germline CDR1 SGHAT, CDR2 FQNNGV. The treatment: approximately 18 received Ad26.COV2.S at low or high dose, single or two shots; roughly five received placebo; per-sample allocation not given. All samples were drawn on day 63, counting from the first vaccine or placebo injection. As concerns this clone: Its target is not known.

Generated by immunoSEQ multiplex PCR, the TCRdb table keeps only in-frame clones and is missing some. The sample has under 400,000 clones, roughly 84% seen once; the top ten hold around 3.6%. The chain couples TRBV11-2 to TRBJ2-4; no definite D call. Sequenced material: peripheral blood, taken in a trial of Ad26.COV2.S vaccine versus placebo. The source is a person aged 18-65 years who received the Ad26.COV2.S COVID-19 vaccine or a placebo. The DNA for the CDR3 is TGTGCCAGCAGCTTTCTACTGGGTGGTAGGGACATTCAGTACTTC. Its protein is CASSFLLGGRDIQYF.